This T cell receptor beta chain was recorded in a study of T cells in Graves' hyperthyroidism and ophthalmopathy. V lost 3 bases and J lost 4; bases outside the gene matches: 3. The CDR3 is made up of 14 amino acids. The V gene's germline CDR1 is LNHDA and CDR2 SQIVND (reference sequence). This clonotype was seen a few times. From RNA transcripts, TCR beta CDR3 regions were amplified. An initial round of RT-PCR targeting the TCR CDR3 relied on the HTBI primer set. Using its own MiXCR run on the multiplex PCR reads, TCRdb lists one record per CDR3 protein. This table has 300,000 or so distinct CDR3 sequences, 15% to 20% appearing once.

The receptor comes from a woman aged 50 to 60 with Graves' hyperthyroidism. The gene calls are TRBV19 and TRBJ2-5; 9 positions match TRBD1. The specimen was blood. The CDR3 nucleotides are TGTGCCAGTAGTATGGGGACAGGGCGAGAGACCCAGTACTTC. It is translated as CASSMGTGRETQYF. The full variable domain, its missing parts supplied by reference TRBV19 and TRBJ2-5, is DGGITQSPKYLFRKEGQNVTLSCEQNLNHDAMYWYRQDPGQGLRLIYYSQIVNDFQKGDIAEGYSVSREKKESFPLTVTSAQKNPTAFYLCASSMGTGRETQYFGPGTRLLVL.